The 11 T cell receptor beta chains below all came from one sample that was sequenced in a study of blood T cell repertoires in COVID-19. Using immunoSEQ multiplex PCR, the repertoire was profiled, and TCRdb retains in-frame clones only, with some absent. The data contain approximately 440,000 clones, less than 95% of them seen just once; the ten biggest clones take up 0.55% to 0.75%. Sequencing input: PBMCs or T cells enriched from blood (not recorded which). The receptors were gathered from a man aged 18 to 29 who had recovered from COVID-19.

V and J are TRBV14 and TRBJ2-1; 7 nucleotides agree with TRBD2. V was clipped by 3 bases and J by 2 bases; unmatched bases: 7. The germline gives CDR1 SGHDN, CDR2 FVKESK. This CDR3 contains 16 residues. The CDR3 DNA follows: TGTGCCAGCAGCCATGCCCTAGCGGCTGCCTACAATGAGCAGTTCTTC. Amino acids: CASSHALAAAYNEQFF.

The chain is built from TRBV6-5 and TRBJ2-7, with a possible D match to TRBD1 (6 bases). This CDR3 is built from 13 residues. Germline CDR1 is MNHEY and CDR2 is SVGAGI. The V end was cut by 6 bases, the J end by 3 bases, with 12 bases between. The CDR3 is CASSRTVLYEQYF. The CDR3, as DNA: TGTGCCAGCAGCCGGACAGTTCTCTACGAGCAGTACTTC.

The rearrangement links TRBV11-3 to TRBJ2-2; TRBD2 matches at 13 bases. Trimming cost V 5 bases and J 4 bases; bases outside gene matches: 7. Looked up from germline, CDR1 is SGHNT and CDR2 is YENEEA. This CDR3 has 17 residues. CDR3 nucleotide sequence: TGTGCCAGCAGCCGGGGACTAGCGGGAATTGGCACCGGGGAGCTGTTTTTT. Its translation is CASSRGLAGIGTGELFF.

The chain links TRBV23-1 to TRBJ1-5, with TRBD1 matching over 11 bases. TRBV23-1 is reported as an ORF; its role is uncertain. V lost 3 bases, J lost 2 bases, and 6 bases stayed unmatched. The length of the CDR3 is 17 residues. The CDR3 DNA sequence: TGCGCCAGCAGTCACAGGACAGGGGGCGAGGGCAATCAGCCCCAGCATTTT. Translation gives CASSHRTGGEGNQPQHF.

As to this clone: This CDR3 is also generated by other DNA sequences in the sample. The chain recombines TRBV12-3 or TRBV12-4 with TRBJ2-7, with 10 bases fitting TRBD1. CDR3 length equals 13 residues. Germline trimming cut 6 bases from V and 4 bases from J; bases unmatched to any gene: 3. The DNA for the CDR3 is TGTGCCAGCAGCCGGGACAGGGGATACGAGCAGTACTTC. Its translation is CASSRDRGYEQYF.

The sample holds one count of this clone. The chain couples TRBV19 to TRBJ2-1, with 10 nucleotides matching TRBD2. This CDR3 is 14 amino acids long. J gave up 8 bases and V 4 bases, and 5 bases lay outside the gene matches. Germline V gene lookup returns CDR1 LNHDA and CDR2 SQIVND (reference sequence). This CDR3 reads CASSKSSGSYEQFF. The DNA for the CDR3 is TGTGCCAGTAGTAAGTCTAGCGGGAGCTATGAGCAGTTCTTC.

This chain connects TRBV4-1 to TRBJ1-2; TRBD1 is a possible D gene (5 bases). With 0 bases removed from V and 3 bases from J, the gap between germline ends came to 11 bases. This CDR3 has 15 residues. CDR1 and CDR2 (germline): MGHRA, YSYEKL. The CDR3 here is CASSQDGGEDYGYTF. The CDR3 region has the DNA TGCGCCAGCAGCCAAGACGGGGGGGAGGACTATGGCTACACCTTC.

The chain links TRBV19 to TRBJ1-4; maybe TRBD1 (5 bases). CDR3 size: 15 residues. V shed 3 bases and J shed 3 bases, with 11 bases lying between them. Germline V gene data show CDR1 as LNHDA and CDR2 as SQIVND (reference sequence). The CDR3 loop reads CASSIETASNEKLFF. The CDR3 nucleotides are TGTGCCAGTAGTATTGAGACAGCTTCTAATGAAAAACTGTTTTTT.

J is TRBJ2-6 and V is TRBV6-2 or TRBV6-3, with D perhaps TRBD2 (5 bases). The CDR3 runs to 18 residues. The V end was cut by 2 bases, the J end by 2 bases, with 16 bases between. From germline, CDR1 is MNHEY and CDR2 SVGEGT. The CDR3 sequence is CASSYAGYSPTGANVLTF. CDR3 DNA: TGTGCCAGCAGTTACGCGGGTTATTCCCCAACTGGGGCCAACGTCCTGACTTTC.

V is TRBV5-1 and J is TRBJ1-1, with TRBD1 matching 7 bases. Germline trimming cut 6 bases from V and 8 bases from J; bases unmatched to any gene: 13. This CDR3 has 14 residues. The V gene's germline CDR1 is SGHRS and CDR2 YFSETQ. The CDR3 region has the DNA TGCGCCAGCACCCTAAACGGACAGGAAGGGGAAGCTTTCTTT. Protein product: CASTLNGQEGEAFF. The full variable domain, completed using reference TRBV5-1 and TRBJ1-1, is KAGVTQTPRYLIKTRGQQVTLSCSPISGHRSVSWYQQTPGQGLQFLFEYFSETQRNKGNFPGRFSGRQFSNSRSEMNVSTLELGDSALYLCASTLNGQEGEAFFGQGTRLTVV.

The chain couples TRBV6-5 to TRBJ1-1, with TRBD1 matching over 9 bases. Germline trimming cut 6 bases from V and 2 bases from J; bases unmatched to any gene: 1. CDR3 length: 13 amino acids. Germline CDR1 MNHEY, CDR2 SVGAGI. CDR3 nucleotide sequence: TGTGCCAGCAGGGACAGGGGAAACACTGAAGCTTTCTTT. Protein product: CASRDRGNTEAFF.